Below are 18 T cell receptor beta chains sequenced from a single sample in a study of blood T cell repertoires in COVID-19 (dated by TCRdb to the early 2020s). The library was obtained by the immunoSEQ multiplex PCR assay. TCRdb took over this immuneACCESS table, retaining in-frame rearrangements with V and J assigned. Such tables are incomplete; in checked studies, under half of the missing clones stem from an unresolved V gene, and the remainder is unexplained. Counted in this sample were 370,000 or so clones; 81% of them appeared once. The top ten clonotypes cover 1.1% of the sample. The sequencing input was peripheral blood. The source of these receptors is a human donor with acute or convalescent COVID-19. The donor label of this sample is uncertain.

This chain joins TRBV5-4 and TRBJ1-4, with 7 bases identical to TRBD1. The CDR3 contains 18 residues. CDR1 and CDR2 from the germline V gene are SGHNT and YYREEE (reference sequence). J lost 2 bases, V lost 3 bases, and 13 bases had no gene match. CDR3 nucleotides: TGTGCCAGCAGCTCCACCGGGACAGCCCTTGGCACTAATGAAAAACTGTTTTTT. As protein: CASSSTGTALGTNEKLFF.

The chain combines TRBV6-1 with TRBJ1-3, with a weak D call TRBD1 (5 bases). From germline, CDR1 is MNHNS and CDR2 SASEGT. The CDR3 extends over 14 amino acids. Trimming removed 1 base at V and 2 bases at J, with 6 bases between. CDR3 sequence: CASSEGGPGNTIYF. CDR3 coding DNA: TGTGCCAGCAGTGAAGGGGGCCCTGGAAACACCATATATTTT.

The rearrangement uses TRBV6-5 and TRBJ1-1; the D is unclear. The germline V and J ends were trimmed by 0 bases and 0 bases, with 8 bases remaining between them. CDR3 size: 15 residues. Germline loops: CDR1 MNHEY, CDR2 SVGAGI. The CDR3 DNA reads TGTGCCAGCAGTTACTCGCTGGCCATGAACACTGAAGCTTTCTTT. Translating it yields CASSYSLAMNTEAFF.

The rearrangement links TRBV18 to TRBJ2-1; a weak D match, TRBD1 (5 bases). The CDR3 runs 15 residues. The V and J ends lost 0 bases and 2 bases respectively, with 8 bases between them. CDR1 and CDR2 from the germline V gene are KGHSH and LQKENI. DNA of the CDR3: TGTGCCAGCTCACCACCGTCGGACACCTACAATGAGCAGTTCTTC. Its translation: CASSPPSDTYNEQFF.

The V call is TRBV5-1, the J call TRBJ2-1; D uncertain. The CDR3 has 15 residues. Trimming left V 1 base short and J 5 bases short, with 13 bases between. The germline gives CDR1 SGHRS, CDR2 YFSETQ. The CDR3 coding sequence is TGCGCCAGCAGCTTGCCGCCATCTGGGCACAATGAGCAGTTCTTC. Amino acids: CASSLPPSGHNEQFF.

The chain carries TRBV19 and TRBJ1-4; weak D call: TRBD1 (5 bases). With 5 bases removed from V and 4 bases from J, the gap between germline ends came to 8 bases. CDR1 and CDR2 from the germline V gene are LNHDA and SQIVND (reference sequence). The CDR3 spans 13 residues. For the CDR3, the DNA is TGTGCCAGTAGTGGGGCCTATAATGAAAAACTGTTTTTT. It is translated as CASSGAYNEKLFF. Looking up the rest from reference TRBV19 and TRBJ1-4 gives the full variable domain: DGGITQSPKYLFRKEGQNVTLSCEQNLNHDAMYWYRQDPGQGLRLIYYSQIVNDFQKGDIAEGYSVSREKKESFPLTVTSAQKNPTAFYLCASSGAYNEKLFFGSGTQLSVL.

This chain uses TRBV5-1 with TRBJ2-7, with TRBD2 matching over 7 bases. The J segment lost 7 bases and the V segment lost 1 base, leaving 8 bases of the junction unmatched. CDR1 and CDR2 from the germline V gene are SGHRS and YFSETQ. There are 14 residues in the CDR3. The CDR3 DNA sequence: TGCGCCAGCAGCTTGATTCCGGGGGGAGAAGAGCAGTACTTC. Protein sequence: CASSLIPGGEEQYF.

This clone was detected once. CDR3 sequence reads: CASSTNRDTNTEAFF. In DNA, the CDR3 is TGTGCCAGTAGTACGAACCGGGATACTAACACTGAAGCTTTCTTT. The genes are TRBV19 and TRBJ1-1, with no clear D. Germline CDR1 LNHDA, CDR2 SQIVND (reference sequence). V was pared by 4 bases and J by 2 bases, with 14 bases between. This CDR3 spans 15 amino acids.

The chain uses TRBV18 and TRBJ1-1; weak D call: TRBD1 (5 bases). From germline, CDR1 is KGHSH and CDR2 LQKENI. V lost 4 bases and J lost 1, with 13 bases in between. The CDR3 has 15 residues. The CDR3 region has the DNA TGTGCCAGCTCACTTCGCAGGGTGGGGAACACTGAAGCTTTCTTT. It translates to CASSLRRVGNTEAFF.

This chain connects TRBV2 to TRBJ2-5, with 13 bases matching TRBD2. V shed 1 base, J shed 5 bases, and the junction held 1 base outside the gene matches. CDR1 and CDR2 from the germline V gene are SNHLY and FYNNEI. The CDR3 covers 15 residues. Here the CDR3 DNA reads TGTGCCAGCAGTGAAGAGACTAGCGGGGGGGAGACCCAGTACTTC. Amino acids: CASSEETSGGETQYF.

V gene TRBV27 combines with J gene TRBJ2-1; TRBD2 agrees at 7 bases. CDR1 and CDR2 (germline): MNHEY, SMNVEV (reference sequence). CDR3 size: 15 residues. V was pared by 2 bases and J by 3 bases, with 4 bases of the junction left unmatched. The CDR3 spells CASSLGGGNYNEQFF. The DNA of the CDR3 is TGTGCCAGCAGTTTAGGCGGGGGAAACTACAATGAGCAGTTCTTC.

The V gene is TRBV19, the J gene TRBJ1-5; no clear D. The CDR3 spans 15 residues. Germline CDR1 reads LNHDA; CDR2 reads SQIVND (reference sequence). Trimming left V 7 bases short and J 5 bases short, with 18 bases between. The CDR3 here is CASTMRAGRDQPQHF. In DNA, the CDR3 is TGTGCCAGTACCATGAGGGCAGGACGCGATCAGCCCCAGCATTTT. Together with reference TRBV19 and TRBJ1-5, the CDR3 gives the full variable domain: DGGITQSPKYLFRKEGQNVTLSCEQNLNHDAMYWYRQDPGQGLRLIYYSQIVNDFQKGDIAEGYSVSREKKESFPLTVTSAQKNPTAFYLCASTMRAGRDQPQHFGDGTRLSIL.

V and J are TRBV19 and TRBJ1-4; 7 bases are shared with TRBD1. Germline V gives CDR1 LNHDA, CDR2 SQIVND (reference sequence). The CDR3 is 14 residues long. J lost 8 bases, V lost 5 bases, and 8 bases had no gene match. As DNA, the CDR3 is TGTGCCAGTAGTTCTCCCGGGGACAGCGAAAAACTGTTTTTT. It translates to CASSSPGDSEKLFF.

The chain is built from TRBV6-5 and TRBJ1-1; 7 nucleotides match TRBD1. With 5 bases clipped from V and 6 bases from J, the junction kept 6 bases outside the gene matches. The CDR3 length is 13 residues. The V gene's germline CDR1 is MNHEY and CDR2 SVGAGI. The CDR3 reads CASSPTGFAEAFF. The CDR3 DNA reads TGTGCCAGCAGTCCGACAGGGTTCGCTGAAGCTTTCTTT.

The chain employs TRBV6-5 and TRBJ2-7; D unresolved. CDR1 is MNHEY and CDR2 is SVGAGI in the germline V gene. Trimming took off 8 bases at V and 2 bases at J, with 13 bases between the two ends. This CDR3 contains 13 residues. This chain's CDR3 is CASSGNRPYEQYF. The CDR3 region has the DNA TGTGCCAGCTCAGGCAACAGACCCTACGAGCAGTACTTC.

This chain links TRBV9 with TRBJ2-3; D possibly corresponds to TRBD2 (5 bases). Trimming cost V 0 bases and J 0 bases, with 8 bases left between them. CDR1 and CDR2 (germline): SGDLS, YYNGEE. The CDR3 is made up of 15 amino acids. The CDR3 DNA follows: TGTGCCAGCAGCGTAGACGGAGGTAGCACAGATACGCAGTATTTT. It specifies CASSVDGGSTDTQYF. Full variable domain (rest looked up from reference TRBV9 and TRBJ2-3): DSGVTQTPKHLITATGQRVTLRCSPRSGDLSVYWYQQSLDQGLQFLIQYYNGEERAKGNILERFSAQQFPDLHSELNLSSLELGDSALYFCASSVDGGSTDTQYFGPGTRLTVL.

The gene calls are TRBV18 and TRBJ1-3, with 9 nucleotides matching TRBD1. The CDR3 sequence is 15 residues long. Trimming took 2 bases from V and 4 from J; bases not matched to a gene: 3. Germline V gene sequence: CDR1 KGHSH, CDR2 LQKENI. The CDR3 sequence: CASSPNRGQGNTIYF. The CDR3 region has the DNA TGTGCCAGCTCACCAAACAGGGGGCAAGGAAACACCATATATTTT.

J is TRBJ1-1 and V is TRBV19; perhaps TRBD1 as D (5 bases). The CDR3 totals 12 residues. CDR1 is LNHDA, CDR2 SQIVND, per germline (reference sequence). V lost 7 bases and J 4 bases, leaving 10 bases between the germline ends. As DNA, the CDR3 is TGTGCCAGTACGGGGGGGGTCACTGAAGCTTTCTTT. This encodes CASTGGVTEAFF.